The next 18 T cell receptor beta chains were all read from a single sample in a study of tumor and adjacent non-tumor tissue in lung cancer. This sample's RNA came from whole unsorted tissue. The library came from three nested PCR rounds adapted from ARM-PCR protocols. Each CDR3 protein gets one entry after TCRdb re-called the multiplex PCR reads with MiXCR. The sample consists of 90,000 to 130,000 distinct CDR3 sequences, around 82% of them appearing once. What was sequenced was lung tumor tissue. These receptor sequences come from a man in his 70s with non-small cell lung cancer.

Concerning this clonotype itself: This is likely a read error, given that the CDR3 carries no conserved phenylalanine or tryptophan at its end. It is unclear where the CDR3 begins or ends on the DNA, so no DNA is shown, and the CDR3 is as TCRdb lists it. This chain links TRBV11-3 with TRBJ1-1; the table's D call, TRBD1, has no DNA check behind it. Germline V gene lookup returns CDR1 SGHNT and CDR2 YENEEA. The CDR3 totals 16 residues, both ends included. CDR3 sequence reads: CASSLKTGWMNTEVFY.

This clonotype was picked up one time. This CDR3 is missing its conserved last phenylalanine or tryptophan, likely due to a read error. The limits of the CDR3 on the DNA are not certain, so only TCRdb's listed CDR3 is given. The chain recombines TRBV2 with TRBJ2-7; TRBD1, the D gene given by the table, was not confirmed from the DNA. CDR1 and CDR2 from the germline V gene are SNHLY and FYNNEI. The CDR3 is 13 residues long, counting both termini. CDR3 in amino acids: CASRLLTGYEQHL.

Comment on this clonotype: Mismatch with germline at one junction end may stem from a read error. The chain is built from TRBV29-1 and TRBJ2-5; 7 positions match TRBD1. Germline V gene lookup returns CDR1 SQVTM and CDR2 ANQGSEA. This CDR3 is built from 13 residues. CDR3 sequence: CRVDWGQRGTQYF. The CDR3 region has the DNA TGCAGGGTTGACTGGGGACAGAGAGGGACCCAGTACTTC.

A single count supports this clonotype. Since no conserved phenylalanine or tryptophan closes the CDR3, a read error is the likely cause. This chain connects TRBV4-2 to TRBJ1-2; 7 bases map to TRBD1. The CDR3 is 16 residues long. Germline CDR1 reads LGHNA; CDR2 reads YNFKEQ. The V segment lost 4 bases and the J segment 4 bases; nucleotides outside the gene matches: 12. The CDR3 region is CASSPTGTDIPYGYTV. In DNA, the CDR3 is TGTGCCAGCAGCCCTACCGGGACAGATATCCCCTATGGCTACACCGTC.

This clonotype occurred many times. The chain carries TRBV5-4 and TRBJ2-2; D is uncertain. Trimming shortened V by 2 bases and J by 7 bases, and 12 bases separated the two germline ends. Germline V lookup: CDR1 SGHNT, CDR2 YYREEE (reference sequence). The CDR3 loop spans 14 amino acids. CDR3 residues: CASSLIGDGGELFF. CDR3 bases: TGTGCCAGCAGCTTAATAGGCGACGGCGGGGAGCTGTTTTTT. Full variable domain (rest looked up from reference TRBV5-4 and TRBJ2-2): ETGVTQSPTHLIKTRGQQVTLRCSSQSGHNTVSWYQQALGQGPQFIFQYYREEENGRGNFPPRFSGLQFPNYSSELNVNALELDDSALYLCASSLIGDGGELFFGEGSRLTVL.

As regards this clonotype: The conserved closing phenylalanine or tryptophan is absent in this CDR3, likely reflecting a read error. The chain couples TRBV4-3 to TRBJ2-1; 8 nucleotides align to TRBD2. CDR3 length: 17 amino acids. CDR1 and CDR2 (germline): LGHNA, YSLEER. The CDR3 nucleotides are TGCGCCAGCAGCCAAGAGCCAGCGGGAGCTGAATACAAAGAGCAGTTCCTC. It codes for CASSQEPAGAEYKEQFL.

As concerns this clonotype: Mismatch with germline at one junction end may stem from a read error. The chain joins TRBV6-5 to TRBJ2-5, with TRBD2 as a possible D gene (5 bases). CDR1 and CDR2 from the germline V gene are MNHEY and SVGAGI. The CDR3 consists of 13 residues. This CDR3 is CVSKRTRSETQYF. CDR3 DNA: TGTGTCAGCAAACGTACTAGATCCGAGACCCAGTACTTC.

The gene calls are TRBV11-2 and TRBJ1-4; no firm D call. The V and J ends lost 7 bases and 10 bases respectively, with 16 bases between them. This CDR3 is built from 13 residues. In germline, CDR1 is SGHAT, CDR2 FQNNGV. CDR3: CASILVRAGKLFF. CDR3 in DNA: TGTGCCAGCATCTTGGTCAGAGCAGGAAAACTGTTTTTT.

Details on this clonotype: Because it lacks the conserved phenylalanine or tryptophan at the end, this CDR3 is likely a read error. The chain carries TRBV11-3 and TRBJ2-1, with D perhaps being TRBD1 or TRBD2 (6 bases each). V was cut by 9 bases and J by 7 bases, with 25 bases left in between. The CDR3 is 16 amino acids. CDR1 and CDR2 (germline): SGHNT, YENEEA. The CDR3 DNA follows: TGTGCCAGAAGCCCCGAGGGGGGACTGGGGAAAAATGAGCAGTTCATC. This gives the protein CARSPEGGLGKNEQFI.

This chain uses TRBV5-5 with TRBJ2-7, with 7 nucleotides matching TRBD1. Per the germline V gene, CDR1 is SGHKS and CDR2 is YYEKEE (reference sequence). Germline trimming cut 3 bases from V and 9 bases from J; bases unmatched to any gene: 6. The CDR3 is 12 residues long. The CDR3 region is CASSWDSGAQYF. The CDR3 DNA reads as TGTGCCAGCAGCTGGGACAGTGGCGCGCAGTACTTC.

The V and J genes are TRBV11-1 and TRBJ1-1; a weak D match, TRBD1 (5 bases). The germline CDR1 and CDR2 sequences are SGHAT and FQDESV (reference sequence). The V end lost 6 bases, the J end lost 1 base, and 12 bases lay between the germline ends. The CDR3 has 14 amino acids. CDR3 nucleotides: TGTGCCAGCAGTCGGAGGGGCTGGAACACTGAAGCTTTCTTT. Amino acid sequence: CASSRRGWNTEAFF. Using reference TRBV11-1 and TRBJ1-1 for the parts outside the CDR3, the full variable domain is EAEVAQSPRYKITEKSQAVAFWCDPISGHATLYWYRQILGQGPELLVQFQDESVVDDSQLPKDRFSAERLKGVDSTLKIQPAELGDSAMYLCASSRRGWNTEAFFGQGTRLTVV.

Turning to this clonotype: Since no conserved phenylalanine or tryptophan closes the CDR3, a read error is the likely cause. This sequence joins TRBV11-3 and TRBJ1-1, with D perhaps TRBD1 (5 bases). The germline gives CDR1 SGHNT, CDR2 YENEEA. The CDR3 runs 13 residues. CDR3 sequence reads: CVSSLRVNTEAFS. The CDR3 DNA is TGTGTCAGCAGCCTCAGGGTGAACACTGAAGCTTTCTCT.

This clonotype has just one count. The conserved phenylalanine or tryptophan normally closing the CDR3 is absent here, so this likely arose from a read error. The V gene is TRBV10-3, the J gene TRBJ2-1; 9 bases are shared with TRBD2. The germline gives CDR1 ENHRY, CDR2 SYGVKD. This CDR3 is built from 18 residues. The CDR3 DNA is TGTACCATCAGTTCCAATTCCTCGCGGGGGGGAACCTACAATGAGCAGTTCTTA. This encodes CTISSNSSRGGTYNEQFL.

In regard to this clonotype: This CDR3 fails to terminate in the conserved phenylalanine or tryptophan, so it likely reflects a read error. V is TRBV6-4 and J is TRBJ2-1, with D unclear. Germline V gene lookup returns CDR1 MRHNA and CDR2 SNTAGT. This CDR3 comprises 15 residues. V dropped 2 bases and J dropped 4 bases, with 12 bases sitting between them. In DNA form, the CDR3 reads TGTGCCAGCAGTGACGGCCAGCTGGAGTACAATGAGCAGTTCCTC. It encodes CASSDGQLEYNEQFL.

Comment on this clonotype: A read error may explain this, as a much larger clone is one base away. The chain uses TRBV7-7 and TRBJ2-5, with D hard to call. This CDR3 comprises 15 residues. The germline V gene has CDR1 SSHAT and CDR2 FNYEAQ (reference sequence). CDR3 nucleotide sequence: TGTGCTAGCAGTTTCACCAAGTCCAGTCGAGAGACCCAGTACTTC. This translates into CASSFTKSSRETQYF. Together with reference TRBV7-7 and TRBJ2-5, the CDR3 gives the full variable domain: GAGVSQSPRYKVTKRGQDVTLRCDPISSHATLYWYQQALGQGPEFLTYFNYEAQPDKSGLPSDRFSAERPEGSISTLTIQRTEQRDSAMYRCASSFTKSSRETQYFGPGTRLLVL.

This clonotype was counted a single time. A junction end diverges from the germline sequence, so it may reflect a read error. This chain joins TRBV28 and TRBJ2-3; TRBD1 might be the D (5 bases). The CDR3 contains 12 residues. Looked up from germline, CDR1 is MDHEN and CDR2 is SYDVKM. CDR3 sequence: CASSPSTGTQYF. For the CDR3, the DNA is TGTGCCAGCAGTCCAAGCACAGGTACGCAGTATTTT.

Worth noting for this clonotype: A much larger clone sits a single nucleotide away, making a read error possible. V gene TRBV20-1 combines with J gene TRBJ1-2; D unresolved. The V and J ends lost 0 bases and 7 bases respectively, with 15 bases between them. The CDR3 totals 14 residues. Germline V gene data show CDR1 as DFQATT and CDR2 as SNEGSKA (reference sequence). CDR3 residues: CSARDRPPGPGYTF. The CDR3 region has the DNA TGCAGTGCTAGAGACAGGCCCCCCGGGCCTGGCTACACCTTC.

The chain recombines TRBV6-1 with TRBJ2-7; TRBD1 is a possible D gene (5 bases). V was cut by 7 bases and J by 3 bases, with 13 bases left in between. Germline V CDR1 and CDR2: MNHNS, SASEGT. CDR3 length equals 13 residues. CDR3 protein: CASTLTEFYEQYF. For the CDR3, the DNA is TGTGCCAGCACTTTGACAGAATTCTACGAGCAGTACTTC.